This TCR beta chain originates from a study of early T cells in non-severe SARS-CoV-2 infection. Looking at the study overall: The chains were unpaired, and the sequenced material was bulk RNA from unsorted whole blood.

This CDR3 is 14 amino acids long. V lost 11 bases, J lost 4 bases, and 20 bases lay in between. Germline loops: CDR1 SGHAT, CDR2 FQNNGV. Points on this clonotype: Antigen unknown.

Whole-study results and caveats: VDJdb matches were skewed toward anti-spike CD8 T cell responses.

Unique molecular identifiers (one per individual cDNA molecule) were attached. TCRdb reanalysed the 5' RACE reads using MiXCR and keeps one entry per CDR3 protein. This sample carries tens of thousands of distinct CDR3 sequences, over 10% of them seen once, and the ten largest clones take about 4.4%. The source of this sequence is an adult who was a healthcare worker with PCR-confirmed SARS-CoV-2 infection or an uninfected control (not recorded which). Sequenced material: whole blood. The V gene is TRBV11-2, the J gene TRBJ2-5; possible D gene TRBD2, 6 bases. The CDR3 nucleotides read TGTGCCGGTTCCCCGGCAGGGCGGGGAGAGACCCAGTACTTC. Protein: CAGSPAGRGETQYF. Combining the CDR3 with reference TRBV11-2 and TRBJ2-5 gives the whole variable domain EAGVAQSPRYKIIEKRQSVAFWCNPISGHATLYWYQQILGQGPKLLIQFQNNGVVDDSQLPKDRFSAERLKGVDSTLKIQPAKLEDSAVYLCAGSPAGRGETQYFGPGTRLLVL.